This TCR beta chain was recovered during a study of cytomegalovirus exposure and HLA in healthy donors. Points from the study as a whole: TCR beta chain V- and J-gene trimming was linked, in a later analysis, to a missense variant in DCLRE1C.

Germline lookup yields CDR1 MDHEN and CDR2 SYDVKM. Trimming pared 8 bases from V and 9 bases from J, leaving 14 bases between. The length of the CDR3 is 12 residues. PCR amplification relied on 60 Vbeta primers (plus 13 Jbeta primers). Method: immunoSEQ multiplex PCR; TCRdb's copy keeps in-frame clones and lacks some. The table includes 100,000 to 150,000 clones, around three quarters detected once. Remarks on this clone: Its antigen is not known.

The V and J genes are TRBV28 and TRBJ2-1; maybe TRBD2 (5 bases). The receptor was isolated from a woman aged 45 to 65 in good health and CMV-seronegative. The sample comprised PBMCs. The CDR3 DNA reads as TGTGCCAGCTCGGGGTTGTTGGGTGAGCAGTTCTTC. Encoded protein: CASSGLLGEQFF.